The 17 T cell receptor beta chains given below trace back to one sample, sequenced in a study of PD-1 blockade in classical Hodgkin lymphoma. Time point here: newly diagnosed, previously untreated cHL patient sample. The protocol was immunoSEQ multiplex PCR, while the TCRdb copy is restricted to in-frame clones and leaves out a portion. The table lists 20,000 to 25,000 clones, around 94% of them singletons. The sample was peripheral blood mononuclear cells (PBMCs). These receptors were obtained from a human donor with classical Hodgkin lymphoma.

This clone showed up just once. J is TRBJ1-4 and V is TRBV2; the D is unclear. The germline CDR1 and CDR2 sequences are SNHLY and FYNNEI. Trimming removed 4 bases at V and 8 bases at J, with 14 bases between. The CDR3 has 14 residues. The CDR3, as DNA: TGTGCCAGCAGTGCGACTGAGAATGGGGAAAAACTGTTTTTT. Translating gives CASSATENGEKLFF.

This clone was seen once. The J gene is TRBJ2-6, the V gene TRBV6-4; perhaps TRBD1 as D (6 bases). CDR1 MRHNA and CDR2 SNTAGT come from the germline V gene. Trimming left V 5 bases short and J 0 bases short, with 20 bases between. CDR3 length: 19 amino acids. CDR3 sequence reads: CASSPQGIALNSGANVLTF. The CDR3 DNA reads TGTGCCAGCAGTCCACAGGGTATCGCTCTCAACTCTGGGGCCAACGTCCTGACTTTC.

The DNA of the CDR3 is TGCGCCAGCAGCCAAGCTAACAGGGGGCGAGATACGCAGTATTTT. Translating it yields CASSQANRGRDTQYF. V usage is TRBV4-3 and J usage is TRBJ2-3; 9 positions agree with TRBD1. The CDR3 contains 15 residues. The V segment lost 1 base and the J segment 5 bases; nucleotides outside the gene matches: 4. Germline-derived CDR1 and CDR2 are LGHNA and YSLEER.

The genes are TRBV4-3 and TRBJ1-5, with D possibly matching TRBD1 (5 bases). The CDR3 covers 10 residues. The V end lost 8 bases, the J end lost 12 bases, and 11 bases lay between the germline ends. Germline CDR1 reads LGHNA; CDR2 reads YSLEER. DNA for the CDR3: TGCGCCAGCTCGAGGACAATCCAGCATTTT. Translated, it gives CASSRTIQHF.

Notes on this clone: Distinct nucleotide sequences in the sample also encode this CDR3. V usage is TRBV29-1 and J usage is TRBJ1-2, with D maybe TRBD1 (6 bases). V lost 3 bases and J 4 bases, leaving 15 bases between the germline ends. CDR1 is SQVTM, CDR2 ANQGSEA, per germline. The CDR3 is made up of 14 amino acids. The CDR3 protein is CSVEAYGGFYGYTF. The CDR3 region has the DNA TGCAGCGTTGAGGCCTACGGGGGCTTCTATGGCTACACCTTC. Full variable domain (remainder filled in from reference TRBV29-1 and TRBJ1-2): SAVISQKPSRDICQRGTSLTIQCQVDSQVTMMFWYRQQPGQSLTLIATANQGSEATYESGFVIDKFPISRPNLTFSTLTVSNMSPEDSSIYLCSVEAYGGFYGYTFGSGTRLTVV.

V and J are TRBV18 and TRBJ2-1; D gene unclear. Per germline, CDR1 KGHSH and CDR2 LQKENI. The CDR3 is 13 residues long. Trimming stripped 3 bases from V and 4 bases from J, with 7 bases between. CDR3 in DNA: TGTGCCAGCTCACCCGACATGTACAATGAGCAGTTCTTC. This sequence encodes CASSPDMYNEQFF. The full variable domain, its missing parts supplied by reference TRBV18 and TRBJ2-1, is NAGVMQNPRHLVRRRGQEARLRCSPMKGHSHVYWYRQLPEEGLKFMVYLQKENIIDESGMPKERFSAEFPKEGPSILRIQQVVRGDSAAYFCASSPDMYNEQFFGPGTRLTVL.

The V and J genes are TRBV4-1 and TRBJ2-1, with TRBD1 as a possible D gene (7 bases). Germline CDR1 and CDR2: MGHRA and YSYEKL. CDR3 length equals 16 residues. V was pared by 4 bases and J by 6 bases, with 19 bases between. In nucleotides, the CDR3 is TGCGCCAGCAGCCTCGAGGGGACAGCGGGTGGCAATGAGCAGTTCTTC. Amino acids: CASSLEGTAGGNEQFF.

This chain links TRBV18 with TRBJ2-2, with D possibly TRBD1 on 7 matching bases. Germline V gene sequence: CDR1 KGHSH, CDR2 LQKENI. V shed 3 bases and J shed 8 bases, with 13 bases lying between them. The CDR3 runs to 14 residues. The CDR3 reads CASSPEGAFGELFF. The DNA for the CDR3 is TGTGCCAGCTCACCGGAGGGGGCGTTTGGGGAGCTGTTTTTT.

The V and J genes are TRBV19 and TRBJ2-3; D remains ambiguous. V gave up 3 bases and J gave up 0 bases, with 7 bases separating them. The CDR3 is made up of 14 amino acids. The V gene's germline CDR1 is LNHDA and CDR2 SQIVND (reference sequence). This chain's CDR3 is CASSMSGSTDTQYF. As DNA, the CDR3 is TGTGCCAGTAGTATGAGTGGTAGCACAGATACGCAGTATTTT.

V and J are TRBV7-9 and TRBJ1-5; D possibly corresponds to TRBD1 (5 bases). This CDR3 is 14 amino acids long. Germline CDR1 is SEHNR and CDR2 is FQNEAQ (reference sequence). Trimming left V 5 bases short and J 6 bases short, with 14 bases between. The CDR3 is CASSPGQLGQPQHF. For the CDR3, the DNA is TGTGCCAGCAGCCCCGGACAATTGGGTCAGCCCCAGCATTTT.

The chain has TRBV6-5 and TRBJ1-2; no reliable D call. V was clipped by 6 bases and J by 0 bases, with 14 bases between them. This CDR3 comprises 15 residues. The V gene's germline CDR1 is MNHEY and CDR2 SVGAGI. The CDR3 DNA sequence: TGTGCCAGCAGCCCGCGGACTGAACCTAACTATGGCTACACCTTC. It codes for CASSPRTEPNYGYTF.

The V gene is TRBV5-4, the J gene TRBJ1-1; the D is unclear. V was trimmed by 5 bases and J by 0 bases, leaving 11 bases between them. There are 14 residues in the CDR3. Per germline, CDR1 SGHNT and CDR2 YYREEE (reference sequence). CDR3 loop: CASSPRILNTEAFF. The CDR3, as DNA: TGTGCCAGCAGTCCTCGTATATTGAACACTGAAGCTTTCTTT. The full variable domain, in which reference TRBV5-4 and TRBJ1-1 provide the parts outside the CDR3, is ETGVTQSPTHLIKTRGQQVTLRCSSQSGHNTVSWYQQALGQGPQFIFQYYREEENGRGNFPPRFSGLQFPNYSSELNVNALELDDSALYLCASSPRILNTEAFFGQGTRLTVV.

The CDR3 region has the DNA TGTGCCAGCAGCTTAGATGCGGGGGGGCAGTACTTC. Amino acids: CASSLDAGGQYF. V and J are TRBV7-2 and TRBJ2-7; 8 bases are a match to TRBD2. Germline CDR1 is SGHTA and CDR2 is FQGNSA. V shed 1 base, J shed 9 bases, and the junction held 2 bases outside the gene matches. The CDR3 has 12 residues.

The rearrangement joins TRBV15 to TRBJ2-2, with a weak D call TRBD1 (7 bases). The CDR3 consists of 18 residues. V dropped 1 base and J dropped 6 bases, with 21 bases sitting between them. CDR1 LNHNV and CDR2 YYDKDF come from the germline V gene (reference sequence). The CDR3 DNA sequence: TGTGCCACCAGCAGAGTGCCTCCTGACAGGGAGGCGTCCGGGGAGCTGTTTTTT. Its translation is CATSRVPPDREASGELFF.

This chain links TRBV9 with TRBJ1-3; no firm D call. Trimming stripped 0 bases from V and 0 bases from J, with 7 bases between. This CDR3 region has 15 residues. CDR1 and CDR2 from the germline V gene are SGDLS and YYNGEE. The CDR3 spells CASSVVGISGNTIYF. In DNA, the CDR3 is TGTGCCAGCAGCGTAGTTGGTATCTCTGGAAACACCATATATTTT.

The J gene is TRBJ2-1, the V gene TRBV5-1; either TRBD1 or TRBD2 may supply D (6 bases each). Trimming stripped 4 bases from V and 6 bases from J, with 17 bases between. The germline gives CDR1 SGHRS, CDR2 YFSETQ. The CDR3 runs to 15 residues. The CDR3 region is CASSPGGGSGNEQFF. The CDR3 region has the DNA TGCGCCAGCAGCCCCGGGGGCGGCTCAGGCAATGAGCAGTTCTTC.

The rearrangement links TRBV2 to TRBJ2-2; the match to TRBD2 covers 15 bases. Trimming at V came to 3 bases and at J to 7 bases, leaving 9 bases not matched to a gene. The CDR3 runs to 18 residues. The germline CDR1 and CDR2 sequences are SNHLY and FYNNEI. The CDR3 region is CASSDVYGTSGGNGELFF. In DNA form, the CDR3 reads TGTGCCAGCAGTGACGTGTATGGGACTAGCGGGGGGAACGGGGAGCTGTTTTTT.